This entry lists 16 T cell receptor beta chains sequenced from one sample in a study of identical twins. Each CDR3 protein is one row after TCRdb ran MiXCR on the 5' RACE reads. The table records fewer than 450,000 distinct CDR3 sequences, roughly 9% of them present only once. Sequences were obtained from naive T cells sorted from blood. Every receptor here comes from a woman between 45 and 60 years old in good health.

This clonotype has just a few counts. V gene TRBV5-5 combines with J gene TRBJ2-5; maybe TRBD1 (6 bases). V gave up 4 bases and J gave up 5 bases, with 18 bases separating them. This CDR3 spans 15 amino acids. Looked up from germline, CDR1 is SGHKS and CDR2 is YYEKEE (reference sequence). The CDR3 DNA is TGTGCCAGCAGCCCCGGGACACAGAAGGGGGAGACCCAGTACTTC. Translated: CASSPGTQKGETQYF.

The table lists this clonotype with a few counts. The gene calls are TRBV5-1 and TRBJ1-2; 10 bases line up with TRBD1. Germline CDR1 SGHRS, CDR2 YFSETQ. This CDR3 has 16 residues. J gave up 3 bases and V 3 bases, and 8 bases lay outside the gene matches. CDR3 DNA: TGCGCCAGCAGCTACCTGACAGGGGGCTTAGACTATGGCTACACCTTC. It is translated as CASSYLTGGLDYGYTF.

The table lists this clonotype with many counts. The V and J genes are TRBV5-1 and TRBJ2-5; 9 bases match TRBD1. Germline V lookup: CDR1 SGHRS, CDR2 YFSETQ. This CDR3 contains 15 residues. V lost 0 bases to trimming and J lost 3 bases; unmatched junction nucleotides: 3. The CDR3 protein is CASSLDGQGKETQYF. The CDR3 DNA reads TGCGCCAGCAGCTTGGATGGACAGGGGAAAGAGACCCAGTACTTC.

The CDR3 DNA follows: TGCAGTGCTAGAGATTGGGCGGGTGAGCAGTACTTC. It encodes CSARDWAGEQYF. J is TRBJ2-7 and V is TRBV20-1, with D tentatively TRBD2 (5 bases). V lost 0 bases and J 7 bases, leaving 10 bases between the germline ends. Germline lookup yields CDR1 DFQATT and CDR2 SNEGSKA (reference sequence). The length of the CDR3 is 12 residues.

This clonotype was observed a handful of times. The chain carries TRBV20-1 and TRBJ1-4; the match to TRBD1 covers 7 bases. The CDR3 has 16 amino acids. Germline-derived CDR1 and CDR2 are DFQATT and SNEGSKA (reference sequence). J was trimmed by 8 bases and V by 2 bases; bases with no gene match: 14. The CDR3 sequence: CSARPPAQGRGEKLFF. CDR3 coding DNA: TGCAGTGCTAGACCCCCCGCACAGGGGAGAGGGGAAAAACTGTTTTTT.

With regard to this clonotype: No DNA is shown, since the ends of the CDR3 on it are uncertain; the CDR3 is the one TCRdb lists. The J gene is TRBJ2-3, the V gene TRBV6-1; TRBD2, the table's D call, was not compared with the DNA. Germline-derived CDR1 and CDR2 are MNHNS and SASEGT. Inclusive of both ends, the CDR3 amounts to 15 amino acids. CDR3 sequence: CASSTSASGRHTQYF.

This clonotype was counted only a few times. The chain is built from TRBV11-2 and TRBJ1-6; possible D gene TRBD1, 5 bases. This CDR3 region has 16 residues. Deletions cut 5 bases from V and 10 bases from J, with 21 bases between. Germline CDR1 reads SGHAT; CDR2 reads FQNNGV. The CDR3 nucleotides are TGTGCCAGCAGCAACCCCCGGGGGAAGGGGCTGTCACCCCTCCACTTT. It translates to CASSNPRGKGLSPLHF.

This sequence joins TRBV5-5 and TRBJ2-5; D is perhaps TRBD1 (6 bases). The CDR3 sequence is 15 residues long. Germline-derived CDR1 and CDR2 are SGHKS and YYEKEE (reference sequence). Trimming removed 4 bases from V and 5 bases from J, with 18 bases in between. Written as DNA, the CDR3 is TGTGCCAGCAGCATCTCCCTACAGGGCGGGGAGACCCAGTACTTC. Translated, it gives CASSISLQGGETQYF.

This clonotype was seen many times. The CDR3 reads CASSPRGQLYAEAFF. CDR3 sequence (DNA): TGTGCCAGCAGTCCCCGGGGACAGTTATACGCTGAAGCTTTCTTT. This chain connects TRBV12-3 or TRBV12-4 to TRBJ1-1; 7 bases are shared with TRBD1. The ends lost 5 bases at V and 6 bases at J; junction bases unmatched: 12. The CDR3 has 15 residues.

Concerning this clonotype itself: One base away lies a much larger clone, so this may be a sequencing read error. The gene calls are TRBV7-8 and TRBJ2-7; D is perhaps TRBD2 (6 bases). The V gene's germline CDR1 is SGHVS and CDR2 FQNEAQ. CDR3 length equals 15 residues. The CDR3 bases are TGTGCCGGCAGCTTTCGACCGGGGGTACCCCACGAGCAGTACGTC. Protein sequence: CAGSFRPGVPHEQYV.

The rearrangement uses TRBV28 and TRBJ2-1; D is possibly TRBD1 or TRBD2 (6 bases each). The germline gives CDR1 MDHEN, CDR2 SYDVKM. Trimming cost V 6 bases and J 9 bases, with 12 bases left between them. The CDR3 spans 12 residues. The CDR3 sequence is CASRGGLGEQFF. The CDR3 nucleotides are TGTGCCAGCAGGGGGGGCCTTGGTGAGCAGTTCTTC.

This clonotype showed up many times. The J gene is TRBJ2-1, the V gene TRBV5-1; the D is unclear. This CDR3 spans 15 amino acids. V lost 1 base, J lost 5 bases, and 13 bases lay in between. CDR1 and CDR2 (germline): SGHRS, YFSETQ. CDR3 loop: CASSLLASANNEQFF. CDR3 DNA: TGCGCCAGCAGCTTGTTGGCTTCGGCAAACAATGAGCAGTTCTTC.

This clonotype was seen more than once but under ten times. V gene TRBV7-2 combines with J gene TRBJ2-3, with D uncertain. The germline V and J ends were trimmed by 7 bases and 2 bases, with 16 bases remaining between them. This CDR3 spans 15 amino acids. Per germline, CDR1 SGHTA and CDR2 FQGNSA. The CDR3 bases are TGTGCCAGCACCACCAGATGGGAAATCACAGATACGCAGTATTTT. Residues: CASTTRWEITDTQYF.

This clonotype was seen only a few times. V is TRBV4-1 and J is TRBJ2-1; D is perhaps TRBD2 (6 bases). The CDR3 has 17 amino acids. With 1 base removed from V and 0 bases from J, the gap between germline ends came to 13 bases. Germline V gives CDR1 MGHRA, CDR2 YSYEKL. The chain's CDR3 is CASSQGSGPNSYNEQFF. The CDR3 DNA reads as TGCGCCAGCAGCCAAGGAAGCGGGCCCAACTCCTACAATGAGCAGTTCTTC.

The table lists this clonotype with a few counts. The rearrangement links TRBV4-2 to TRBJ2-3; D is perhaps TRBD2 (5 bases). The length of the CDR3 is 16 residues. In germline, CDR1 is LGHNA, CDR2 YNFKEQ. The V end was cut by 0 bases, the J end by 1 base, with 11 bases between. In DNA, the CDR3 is TGTGCCAGCAGCCAAGAGACCCGGGGAGGCACAGATACGCAGTATTTT. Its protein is CASSQETRGGTDTQYF.

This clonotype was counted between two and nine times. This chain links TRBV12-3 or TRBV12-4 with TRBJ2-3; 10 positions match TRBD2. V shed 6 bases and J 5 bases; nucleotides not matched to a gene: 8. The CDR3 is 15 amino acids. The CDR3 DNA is TGTGCCAGCAGAGAAAGCGGGAGGGAGAGAGATACGCAGTATTTT. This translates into CASRESGRERDTQYF.